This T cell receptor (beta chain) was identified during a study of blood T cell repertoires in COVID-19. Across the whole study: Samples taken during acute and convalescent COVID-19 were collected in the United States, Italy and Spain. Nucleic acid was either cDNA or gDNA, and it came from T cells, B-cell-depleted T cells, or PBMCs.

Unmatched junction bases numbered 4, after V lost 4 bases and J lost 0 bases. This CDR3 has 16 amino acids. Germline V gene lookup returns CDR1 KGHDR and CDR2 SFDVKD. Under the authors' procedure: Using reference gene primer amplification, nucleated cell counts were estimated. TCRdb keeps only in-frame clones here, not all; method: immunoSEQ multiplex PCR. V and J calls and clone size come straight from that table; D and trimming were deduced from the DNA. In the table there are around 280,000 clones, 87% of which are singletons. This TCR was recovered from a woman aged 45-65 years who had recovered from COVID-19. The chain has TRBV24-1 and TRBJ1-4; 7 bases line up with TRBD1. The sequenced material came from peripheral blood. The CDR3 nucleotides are TGTGCCACCAGTGACTCGACAGGGTCAACTAATGAAAAACTGTTTTTT. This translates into CATSDSTGSTNEKLFF.